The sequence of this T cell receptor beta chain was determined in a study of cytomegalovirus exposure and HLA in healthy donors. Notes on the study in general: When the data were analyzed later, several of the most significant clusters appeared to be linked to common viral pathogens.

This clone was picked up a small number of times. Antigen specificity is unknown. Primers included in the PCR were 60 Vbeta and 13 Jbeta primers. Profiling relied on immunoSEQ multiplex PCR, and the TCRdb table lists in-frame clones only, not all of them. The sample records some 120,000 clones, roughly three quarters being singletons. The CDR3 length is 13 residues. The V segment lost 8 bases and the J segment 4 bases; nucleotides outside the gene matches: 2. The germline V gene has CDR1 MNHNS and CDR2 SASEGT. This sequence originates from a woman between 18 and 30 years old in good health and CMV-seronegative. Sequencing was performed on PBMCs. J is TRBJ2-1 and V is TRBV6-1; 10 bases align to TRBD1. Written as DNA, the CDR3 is TGTGCCAGCGGGGACAGGGGATACAATGAGCAGTTCTTC. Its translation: CASGDRGYNEQFF.